Listed below are T cell receptor beta chains from one sample, sequenced in a study of cytomegalovirus exposure and HLA in healthy donors. Method: immunoSEQ multiplex PCR; TCRdb's copy keeps in-frame clones and lacks some. The sample lists about 140,000 clones, around a tenth occurring once. Input material: PBMCs. Source of these receptors: a man aged 50 or older in good health and CMV-seronegative. The CDR3 runs from the conserved cysteine through the conserved F or W. Each record gives: clone size, J gene, D gene, V gene, CDR3 DNA, CDR3 protein. A D gene is named only where the DNA matches it firmly. Some rows have no size entry. The others give once, few or many, or a class for an expanded clone.

size: NA
J: TRBJ2-3
D: NA
V: TRBV7-2
DNA: TGTGCCAGCAGCTCGTACACAGATACGCAGTATTTT
CDR3: CASSSYTDTQYF

size: NA
J: TRBJ2-1
D: NA
V: TRBV29-1
DNA: TGCAGCGTTGAAGACCTAGGCTTCACAGGGCCGAATGAGCAGTTCTTC
CDR3: CSVEDLGFTGPNEQFF

size: NA
J: TRBJ1-1
D: TRBD1
V: TRBV4-1
DNA: TGCGCCAGCAGCCAAGCCCCGGACAGGGGGCGAACGGCTTTCTTT
CDR3: CASSQAPDRGRTAFF

size: NA
J: TRBJ2-7
D: TRBD2
V: TRBV5-6
DNA: TGTGCCAGCAGCTTGGTCGGACTAGCGGGCTCCTACGAGCAGTACTTC
CDR3: CASSLVGLAGSYEQYF

size: NA
J: TRBJ2-1
D: NA
V: TRBV11-2
DNA: TGTGCCAGCAGCTTGGGCCGGGGAAAGCAGTTCTTC
CDR3: CASSLGRGKQFF

size: NA
J: TRBJ1-6
D: NA
V: TRBV5-6
DNA: TGTGCCAGCAGCTTGGGGTCGGGGGGCCGGAATTCACCCCTCCACTTT
CDR3: CASSLGSGGRNSPLHF

size: few
J: TRBJ2-7
D: TRBD1
V: TRBV4-1
DNA: TGCGCCAGCAGCCAAGATGGACAGGGCGGCGAGCAGTACTTC
CDR3: CASSQDGQGGEQYF

size: NA
J: TRBJ2-7
D: NA
V: TRBV5-1
DNA: TGCGCCAGCAGCTTCCAAGATCCCTACGAGCAGTACTTC
CDR3: CASSFQDPYEQYF

size: few
J: TRBJ2-5
D: NA
V: TRBV7-3
DNA: TGTGCCAGCAGCAGGGGGGGGGAGACCCAGTACTTC
CDR3: CASSRGGETQYF

size: NA
J: TRBJ1-4
D: NA
V: TRBV6-5
DNA: TGTGCCAGCAGTTACTCAGCCGGGGGGCGTAGTGAAAAACTGTTTTTT
CDR3: CASSYSAGGRSEKLFF

size: few
J: TRBJ2-7
D: NA
V: TRBV6-1
DNA: TGTACTTCGGGGAACTGGTACGAGCAGTACTTC
CDR3: CTSGNWYEQYF

size: NA
J: TRBJ1-4
D: NA
V: TRBV19
DNA: TGTGCCAGTAACCCCAACAGCGGCGAAAAACTGTTTTTT
CDR3: CASNPNSGEKLFF

size: few
J: TRBJ1-1
D: NA
V: TRBV28
DNA: TGTGCCTTGCAACGGGGGTGGAACACTGAAGCTTTCTTT
CDR3: CALQRGWNTEAFF

size: NA
J: TRBJ1-5
D: TRBD1
V: TRBV9
DNA: TGTGCCAGCAGCCCTGGGACAGGTCTTAGCAATCAGCCCCAGCATTTT
CDR3: CASSPGTGLSNQPQHF

size: few
J: TRBJ2-1
D: NA
V: TRBV20-1
DNA: TGCAGTGCTCCCGCTAGAAATGAGCAGTTCTTC
CDR3: CSAPARNEQFF

size: NA
J: TRBJ2-1
D: TRBD2
V: TRBV4-2
DNA: TGTGCCAGCAGCCAAAGGACTAGCGTCTACAATGAGCAGTTCTTC
CDR3: CASSQRTSVYNEQFF

size: NA
J: TRBJ2-1
D: TRBD1
V: TRBV7-9
DNA: TGTGCCAGCAGCCCCGCCCGGGACAGGGTATACAATGAGCAGTTCTTC
CDR3: CASSPARDRVYNEQFF

size: few
J: TRBJ1-1
D: TRBD1
V: TRBV5-1
DNA: TGCGCCAGCAGCTCGGCCTCGGACAGGATGAACACTGAAGCTTTCTTT
CDR3: CASSSASDRMNTEAFF

size: few
J: TRBJ1-1
D: NA
V: TRBV18
DNA: TGTGCCAGCTCCCCCCGAGTCAGGTCGATTAAGGACACTGAAGCTTTCTTT
CDR3: CASSPRVRSIKDTEAFF

size: NA
J: TRBJ2-1
D: NA
V: TRBV2
DNA: TGTGCCAGCAGTGCACAGGGAAGTGAGCAGTTCTTC
CDR3: CASSAQGSEQFF

size: few
J: TRBJ1-1
D: NA
V: TRBV19
DNA: TGTGCCAGTAGTATAGGGGCAGGGGCCTACACTGAAGCTTTCTTT
CDR3: CASSIGAGAYTEAFF

size: NA
J: TRBJ2-1
D: TRBD2
V: TRBV11-3
DNA: TGTGCCAGCAGCTTAGTGACCGGGACTAGCGGGAGAAATGAGCAGTTCTTC
CDR3: CASSLVTGTSGRNEQFF

size: NA
J: TRBJ2-1
D: TRBD2
V: TRBV7-2
DNA: TGTGCCAGCAGCTCGGGGGGACTAGGGGCCTACAATGAGCAGTTCTTC
CDR3: CASSSGGLGAYNEQFF

size: NA
J: TRBJ1-2
D: TRBD1
V: TRBV7-9
DNA: TGTGCCAGCAGCTTAGCTGGGGGACAGGTCTATGGCTACACCTTC
CDR3: CASSLAGGQVYGYTF

size: NA
J: TRBJ1-1
D: TRBD1
V: TRBV11-3
DNA: TGTGCCAGCAGTTCAAAGGGGGCTGAGGTCGCTTTCTTT
CDR3: CASSSKGAEVAFF

size: few
J: TRBJ1-1
D: TRBD1
V: TRBV7-3
DNA: TGTGCCAGCAGCTTAAACAGGGGGTCTGAAGCTTTCTTT
CDR3: CASSLNRGSEAFF

size: few
J: TRBJ2-7
D: NA
V: TRBV28
DNA: TGTGCCAGCAGTTTAGGGCAGCCCCCGCAGTACTTC
CDR3: CASSLGQPPQYF

size: NA
J: TRBJ2-1
D: NA
V: TRBV28
DNA: TGTGCCAGCAGTATTCGTTTAGCGGAGACCCCTTACAATGAGCAGTTCTTC
CDR3: CASSIRLAETPYNEQFF

size: few
J: TRBJ1-2
D: NA
V: TRBV29-1
DNA: TGCAGCGTTGACCCCGGCTATGGCTACACCTTC
CDR3: CSVDPGYGYTF

size: few
J: TRBJ2-1
D: TRBD1
V: TRBV28
DNA: TGTGCCAGCAGTCCTTGGGGGACAGGGGAGACGAATGAGCAGTTCTTC
CDR3: CASSPWGTGETNEQFF

size: few
J: TRBJ1-5
D: TRBD1
V: TRBV13
DNA: TGTGCCAGCAGCTTAGGTGGGACAGTCAATCAGCCCCAGCATTTT
CDR3: CASSLGGTVNQPQHF

size: few
J: TRBJ2-3
D: TRBD2
V: TRBV5-1
DNA: TGCGCCAGCAGCACTGGTGGGACTAGCGGAGATACGCAGTATTTT
CDR3: CASSTGGTSGDTQYF

size: NA
J: TRBJ2-1
D: TRBD2
V: TRBV7-3
DNA: TGTGCCAGCAGCGCTAGACTAGCGGGAGTGCATGAGCAGTTCTTC
CDR3: CASSARLAGVHEQFF

size: NA
J: TRBJ1-2
D: TRBD1
V: TRBV7-3
DNA: TGTGCCAGCAGCCTGGACAGGGGGGGAGGCTACACCTTC
CDR3: CASSLDRGGGYTF

size: NA
J: TRBJ1-4
D: TRBD1
V: TRBV5-1
DNA: TGCGCCAGCAGCCCGGAAACAGGGGGGAAAGAAAAACTGTTTTTT
CDR3: CASSPETGGKEKLFF

size: few
J: TRBJ2-5
D: NA
V: TRBV19
DNA: TGTGCCAGTAGTACCCGCGGGACGGAAGAGACCCAGTACTTC
CDR3: CASSTRGTEETQYF

size: NA
J: TRBJ2-1
D: TRBD1
V: TRBV6-4
DNA: TGTGCCAGCAGTGACGGACAGGGTCGGTCCAATGAGCAGTTCTTC
CDR3: CASSDGQGRSNEQFF

size: NA
J: TRBJ1-5
D: TRBD1
V: TRBV28
DNA: TGTGCCAGCAGTGGACAGGGGTATGGGAATCAGCCCCAGCATTTT
CDR3: CASSGQGYGNQPQHF

size: NA
J: TRBJ2-7
D: TRBD2
V: TRBV5-4
DNA: TGTGCCAGCAGCCACCCGTCTGGGACTAGCGGGAGGGCCTACGAGCAGTACTTC
CDR3: CASSHPSGTSGRAYEQYF

size: few
J: TRBJ1-5
D: TRBD1
V: TRBV5-6
DNA: TGTGCCAGCAGCTTGGGACAGGGGAGAAATCAGCCCCAGCATTTT
CDR3: CASSLGQGRNQPQHF

size: NA
J: TRBJ2-2
D: NA
V: TRBV2
DNA: TGTGCCAGCAGCCTAACAGGGGGGGACACCGGGGAGCTGTTTTTT
CDR3: CASSLTGGDTGELFF

size: NA
J: TRBJ1-3
D: NA
V: TRBV6-5
DNA: TGTGCCACATCCCCCGCGGACTCTGGAAACACCATATATTTT
CDR3: CATSPADSGNTIYF

size: NA
J: TRBJ2-5
D: NA
V: TRBV2
DNA: TGTGCCAGCAGAGCCATCGAGGCCGGGGAGACCCAGTACTTC
CDR3: CASRAIEAGETQYF

size: few
J: TRBJ2-1
D: TRBD2
V: TRBV30
DNA: TGTGCCTGGAGTACCCACCCGACTAGCGGGGGCTACAATGAGCAGTTCTTC
CDR3: CAWSTHPTSGGYNEQFF

size: NA
J: TRBJ2-1
D: TRBD2
V: TRBV18
DNA: TGTGCCAGCTCATCGACTAGCGGGGAGCCCTACAATGAGCAGTTCTTC
CDR3: CASSSTSGEPYNEQFF

size: few
J: TRBJ1-5
D: TRBD1
V: TRBV27
DNA: TGTGCCAGCAGTCTAGACAGGGGGAATCAGCCCCAGCATTTT
CDR3: CASSLDRGNQPQHF

size: few
J: TRBJ2-7
D: NA
V: TRBV27
DNA: TGTGCCAGCAGTTTACCACAGAGAAAGCAGTACTTC
CDR3: CASSLPQRKQYF

size: NA
J: TRBJ2-4
D: NA
V: TRBV2
DNA: TGTGCCAGCAGTGTCAGGGGTAGCGAGAGAAACATTCAGTACTTC
CDR3: CASSVRGSERNIQYF

size: few
J: TRBJ2-7
D: NA
V: TRBV5-4
DNA: TGTGCCAGCAGCTTGGTGTCAGGGTCCAACGAGCAGTACTTC
CDR3: CASSLVSGSNEQYF

size: few
J: TRBJ2-3
D: NA
V: TRBV6-5
DNA: TGTGCCAGCAGTCCAAAGCGAGGGAGCACAGATACGCAGTATTTT
CDR3: CASSPKRGSTDTQYF